This TCR beta chain was sequenced for a study of CD8+ T cells in alopecia areata. Study at large: Treated patients took oral tofacitinib at 5 to 10 mg twice daily. Study-level results: In scalp and blood during tofacitinib, many expanded lesional clones persisted. Scalp samples also contribute reads from the resident alphabeta T cells found in normal skin.

Sequencing relied on a cDNA template that was reverse transcribed from extracted RNA. The protocol was immunoSEQ multiplex PCR, while the TCRdb copy is restricted to in-frame clones and leaves out a portion. This table has hundreds of thousands of clones, about 60% appearing once. Treatment in this sample: oral pan-JAK inhibitor, 5-10 mg twice daily. Separation by sorting yielded CD4+ and CD8+ T cells from PBMCs. A remark on this clone: Its specificity is unknown.

Deletions cut 2 bases from V and 9 bases from J, with 17 bases between. Per the germline V gene, CDR1 is GTSNPN and CDR2 is SVGIG (reference sequence). The CDR3 extends over 14 amino acids. Sequenced material: CD4+ T cells sorted from blood, taken at week 52, from a patient treated with tofacitinib. The V call is TRBV30, the J call TRBJ1-5, with D possibly matching TRBD1 (5 bases). This clonotype was obtained from a human donor with alopecia areata. CDR3: CAWSTGQGNPPQHF. As DNA, the CDR3 is TGTGCCTGGAGTACGGGCCAGGGTAACCCGCCCCAGCATTTT.